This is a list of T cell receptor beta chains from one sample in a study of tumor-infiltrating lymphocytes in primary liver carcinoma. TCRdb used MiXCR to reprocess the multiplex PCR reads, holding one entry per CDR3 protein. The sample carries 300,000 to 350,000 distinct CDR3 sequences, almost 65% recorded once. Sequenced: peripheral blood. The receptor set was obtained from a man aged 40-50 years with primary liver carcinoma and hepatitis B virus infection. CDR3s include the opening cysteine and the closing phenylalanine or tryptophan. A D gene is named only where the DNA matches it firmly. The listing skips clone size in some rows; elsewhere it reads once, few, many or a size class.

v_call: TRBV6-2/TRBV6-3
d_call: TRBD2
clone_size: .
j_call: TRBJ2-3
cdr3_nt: TGTACCAGCAGTTATATCGGGACTAGCCAGGATACGCAGTATTTT
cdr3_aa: CTSSYIGTSQDTQYF

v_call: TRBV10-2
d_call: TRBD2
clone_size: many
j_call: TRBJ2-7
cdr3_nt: TGCGCCAGCAGTGAGTCGTGGACTAGCGGGAGGGCCACTCCCGAGCAGTACTTC
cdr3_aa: CASSESWTSGRATPEQYF

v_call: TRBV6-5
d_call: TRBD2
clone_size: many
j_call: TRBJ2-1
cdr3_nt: TGTGCCAGGCCTCCGGGACCGGGACTAGCTCTCACTAGCTCCTACAATGAGCAGTTCTTC
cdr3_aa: CARPPGPGLALTSSYNEQFF

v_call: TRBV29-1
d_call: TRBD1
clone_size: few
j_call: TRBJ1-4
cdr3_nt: TGCAGCGTGGGGGGCGGGACAGGGGTTAATGAAAAACTGTTTTTT
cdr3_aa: CSVGGGTGVNEKLFF

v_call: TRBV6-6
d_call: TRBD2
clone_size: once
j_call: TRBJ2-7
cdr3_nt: TGTGCCAGCACCTGTCTTAGCGGGAGGGTGGTCTACGAGCAGTACTTC
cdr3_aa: CASTCLSGRVVYEQYF

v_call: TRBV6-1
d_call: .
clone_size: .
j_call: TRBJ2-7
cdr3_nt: TGTGCCAGCAGCGGGACCTACGAGCAGTCCTTC
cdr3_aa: CASSGTYEQSF

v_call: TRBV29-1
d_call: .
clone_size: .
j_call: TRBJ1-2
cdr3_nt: TGCAGCGTTGAAGGTGGCCGTAGCTATGGCCACACCTTC
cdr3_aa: CSVEGGRSYGHTF

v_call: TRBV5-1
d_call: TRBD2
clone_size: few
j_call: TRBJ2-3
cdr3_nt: TGCGCCAGCAGCTTGGAAATCGCTAGCGGGAGGGCCAAGCAGTATTTT
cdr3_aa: CASSLEIASGRAKQYF

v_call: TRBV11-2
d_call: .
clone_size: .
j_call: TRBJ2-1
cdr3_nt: TGTGCCAGCAGCTTAAACCCCGTGGCGTACATTGAGCAGTTCTTC
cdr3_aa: CASSLNPVAYIEQFF

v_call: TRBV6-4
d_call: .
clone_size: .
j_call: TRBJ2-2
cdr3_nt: TGTGTCAGCAGTGACGTCGAGGCCGGGGAGCTGTTTTTT
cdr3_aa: CVSSDVEAGELFF

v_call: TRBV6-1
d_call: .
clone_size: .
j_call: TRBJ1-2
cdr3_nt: TGTGCCAGCAGGATGCTGCCTAGAGGCTACACCTTC
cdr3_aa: CASRMLPRGYTF

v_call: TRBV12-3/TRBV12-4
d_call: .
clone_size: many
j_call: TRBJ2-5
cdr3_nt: TGTGCCAGCAGTTTCCCAGGGACCCAGTACTTC
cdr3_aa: CASSFPGTQYF

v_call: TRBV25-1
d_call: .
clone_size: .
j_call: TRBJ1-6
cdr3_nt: TGTGCCAGCAGTGCCCGGGACACCTATAATTCACCCCTCCACTTT
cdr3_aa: CASSARDTYNSPLHF

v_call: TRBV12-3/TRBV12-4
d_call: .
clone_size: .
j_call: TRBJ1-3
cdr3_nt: TGTGCCAGCAGGCCCGCGGGGAGTCATGACACCATATATTTT
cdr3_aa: CASRPAGSHDTIYF

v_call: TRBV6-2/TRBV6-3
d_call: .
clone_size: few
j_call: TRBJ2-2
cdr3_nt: TGTGCCAGCAGTTACGTGTACGGGCAGGGTAGGACCGGGGAGCTGTTTTTT
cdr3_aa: CASSYVYGQGRTGELFF

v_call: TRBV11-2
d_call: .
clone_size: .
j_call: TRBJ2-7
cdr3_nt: TGCGCCAGCAGCTTAGTACTAGTGGGAGTAAACGAGCAGTACTTC
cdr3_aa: CASSLVLVGVNEQYF

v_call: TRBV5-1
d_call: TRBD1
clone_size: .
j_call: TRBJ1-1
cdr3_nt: TGCGCCAGCAGCCAGGGACAGTTGAACACTGAAGCTTTCTTT
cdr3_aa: CASSQGQLNTEAFF

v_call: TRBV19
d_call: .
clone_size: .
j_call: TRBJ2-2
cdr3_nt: TGTGCCAGTAGTATAGCCCCCCCGGGCATCGGGGAGCTGTTTTTT
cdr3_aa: CASSIAPPGIGELFF

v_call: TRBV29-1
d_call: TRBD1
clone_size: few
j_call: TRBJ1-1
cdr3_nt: TGCAGCGTGGACAGGGTAAACACTGAAGCTTTCTTT
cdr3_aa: CSVDRVNTEAFF